The 19 T cell receptor beta chains below were found in one sample sequenced in a study of blood T cell repertoires in COVID-19. Sequenced by immunoSEQ multiplex PCR; TCRdb stores in-frame clones only, minus some. The sample holds over 40,000 clones, about 89% seen once. Sequences were obtained from peripheral blood. The receptors come from a man in his 70s with active COVID-19.

CDR3 in amino acids: CASSYSRTGNYEQYF. The CDR3 DNA is TGTGCCAGCAGTTACTCGAGAACAGGGAACTACGAGCAGTACTTC. The chain carries TRBV6-5 and TRBJ2-7; possibly TRBD1 for D (6 bases). The CDR3 length is 15 residues. CDR1 is MNHEY, CDR2 SVGAGI, per germline. Trimming shortened V by 0 bases and J by 3 bases, and 12 bases separated the two germline ends.

The chain carries TRBV7-6 and TRBJ2-5, with 7 positions matching TRBD1. Germline V CDR1 and CDR2: SGHVS, FNYEAQ. V lost 1 base, J lost 5 bases, and 10 bases stayed unmatched. This CDR3 comprises 16 residues. CDR3 sequence reads: CASSLGDTGVGETQYF. CDR3 nucleotides: TGTGCCAGCAGCTTAGGGGATACAGGGGTAGGGGAGACCCAGTACTTC.

The rearrangement links TRBV4-1 to TRBJ2-7; 7 nucleotides line up with TRBD1. V gave up 1 base and J gave up 6 bases; unmatched junction bases: 3. CDR1 is MGHRA, CDR2 YSYEKL, per germline. This CDR3 contains 13 residues. CDR3 sequence reads: CASSQGGQSEQYF. CDR3 nucleotides: TGCGCCAGCAGCCAAGGGGGACAGAGCGAGCAGTACTTC.

The V and J genes are TRBV5-5 and TRBJ1-2, with D unclear. Per germline, CDR1 SGHKS and CDR2 YYEKEE (reference sequence). The ends were cut back, 0 bases at V and 8 bases at J, with 17 bases in the middle. This CDR3 spans 15 amino acids. The DNA for the CDR3 is TGTGCCAGCAGCTTGGCCGGGAACGAACTACGGGGCTACACCTTC. It specifies CASSLAGNELRGYTF.

The chain is built from TRBV18 and TRBJ1-1, with 7 bases aligning to TRBD1. CDR1 and CDR2 (germline): KGHSH, LQKENI. V shed 4 bases and J 0 bases; nucleotides not matched to a gene: 8. This CDR3 is built from 16 residues. The CDR3 DNA follows: TGTGCCAGCTCACAAAATAAGGACAGGATGAACACTGAAGCTTTCTTT. It codes for CASSQNKDRMNTEAFF.

The chain has TRBV20-1 and TRBJ2-7; 7 bases are a match to TRBD2. The J segment lost 6 bases and the V segment lost 7 bases, leaving 6 bases of the junction unmatched. The CDR3 contains 11 residues. Germline loops: CDR1 DFQATT, CDR2 SNEGSKA (reference sequence). CDR3 sequence reads: CSVLAVGEQYF. In nucleotides, the CDR3 is TGCAGTGTGCTAGCGGTTGGCGAGCAGTACTTC.

CDR3 amino acids: CASSLVAGGLTEQFF. The CDR3 nucleotides read TGTGCCAGCAGCCTAGTGGCGGGGGGGCTCACTGAGCAGTTCTTC. The chain couples TRBV11-3 to TRBJ2-1; 9 nucleotides match TRBD2. Germline loops: CDR1 SGHNT, CDR2 YENEEA. The V and J ends lost 5 bases and 9 bases, in that order; junction bases with no gene match: 11. The CDR3 length is 15 residues. Looking up the rest from reference TRBV11-3 and TRBJ2-1 gives the full variable domain: EAGVVQSPRYKIIEKKQPVAFWCNPISGHNTLYWYLQNLGQGPELLIRYENEEAVDDSQLPKDRFSAERLKGVDSTLKIQPAELGDSAVYLCASSLVAGGLTEQFFGPGTRLTVL.

On this clone: The junction and the germline gene differ at one end; a read error may be behind it. This rearrangement joins TRBV7-7 to TRBJ2-1; 9 nucleotides line up with TRBD1. The CDR3 runs 15 residues. Germline V gene sequence: CDR1 SSHAT, CDR2 FNYEAQ (reference sequence). The CDR3 region has the DNA TGTGCTAGCAGCCCGGACAGGGGCCACTACAATGAGCAGTTCTTC. It specifies CASSPDRGHYNEQFF.

The rearrangement links TRBV28 to TRBJ1-5; possibly TRBD1 for D (6 bases). Germline V CDR1 and CDR2: MDHEN, SYDVKM. Trimming pared 8 bases from V and 0 bases from J, leaving 11 bases between. The length of the CDR3 is 14 residues. The CDR3 DNA reads as TGTGCCAGCCGCGGACAGTATAGCAATCAGCCCCAGCATTTT. Translating it yields CASRGQYSNQPQHF. The full variable domain, completed using reference TRBV28 and TRBJ1-5, is DVKVTQSSRYLVKRTGEKVFLECVQDMDHENMFWYRQDPGLGLRLIYFSYDVKMKEKGDIPEGYSVSREKKERFSLILESASTNQTSMYLCASRGQYSNQPQHFGDGTRLSIL.

Notes on this clone: The germline gene is not matched at one end of the junction; a read error may be the cause. The V and J genes are TRBV9 and TRBJ1-6; D remains ambiguous. This CDR3 spans 16 amino acids. Germline CDR1 and CDR2: SGDLS and YYNGEE. CDR3 DNA sequence: TGTGCCAGCAGCCCTCATCGAGGCAGAAATAAATCACCCCTCCACTTT. It is translated as CASSPHRGRNKSPLHF. Filled out from reference TRBV9 and TRBJ1-6, the complete variable domain reads DSGVTQTPKHLITATGQRVTLRCSPRSGDLSVYWYQQSLDQGLQFLIQYYNGEERAKGNILERFSAQQFPDLHSELNLSSLELGDSALYFCASSPHRGRNKSPLHFGNGTRLTVT.

The J gene is TRBJ2-5, the V gene TRBV6-1, with TRBD2 matching 9 bases. V was pared by 1 base and J by 2 bases, with 8 bases of the junction left unmatched. The CDR3 runs 17 residues. Germline values: CDR1 MNHNS, CDR2 SASEGT. For the CDR3, the DNA is TGTGCCAGCAGTGAAGGCTTCCTAGCGGGGACACAAGAGACCCAGTACTTC. Protein: CASSEGFLAGTQETQYF.

This clone came up a few times. The chain couples TRBV5-1 to TRBJ1-3; 9 nucleotides match TRBD1. Unmatched junction bases numbered 6, after V lost 4 bases and J lost 1 base. The CDR3 consists of 16 residues. The germline V gene encodes CDR1 SGHRS and CDR2 YFSETQ. The CDR3 here is CASSAAGTGSGNTIYF. CDR3 DNA: TGCGCCAGCAGCGCCGCAGGGACAGGGTCTGGAAACACCATATATTTT.

This chain uses TRBV10-1 with TRBJ2-6; 7 bases are shared with TRBD2. This CDR3 is 17 amino acids long. The ends lost 4 bases at V and 4 bases at J; junction bases unmatched: 10. The V gene's germline CDR1 is WNHNN and CDR2 SYGVQD (reference sequence). The CDR3 nucleotides are TGCGCCAGCAGTGCTAGCGGAGCGCGGTCCGGGGCCAACGTCCTGACTTTC. It codes for CASSASGARSGANVLTF.

In DNA form, the CDR3 reads TGTGCCAGCAGACCCTCCCGGACTCAAGGGATCCAGTACTTC. Its protein product is CASRPSRTQGIQYF. This chain joins TRBV6-5 and TRBJ2-5; weak D call: TRBD2 (5 bases). Germline CDR1 and CDR2: MNHEY and SVGAGI. The ends were cut back, 6 bases at V and 10 bases at J, with 21 bases in the middle. The CDR3 is 14 residues long.

The chain employs TRBV3-1 (or the pseudogene TRBV3-2) and TRBJ2-5, with TRBD2 identical over 7 bases. The CDR3 totals 15 residues. Germline assignment: CDR1 LGHDT and CDR2 YNNKEL (reference sequence). V dropped 5 bases and J dropped 1; count of bases not matched to a gene: 7. The CDR3 protein is CASSSGRGPQETQYF. Written as DNA, the CDR3 is TGTGCCAGCAGCTCAGGGAGGGGTCCCCAAGAGACCCAGTACTTC.

The CDR3 DNA follows: TGTGCCAGCAGCCCACTACAGGGCCCCAAGAACTATGGCTACACCTTC. This codes for CASSPLQGPKNYGYTF. The rearrangement uses TRBV11-2 and TRBJ1-2, with D tentatively TRBD1 (6 bases). CDR3 length equals 16 residues. Germline V gene data show CDR1 as SGHAT and CDR2 as FQNNGV. Trimming left V 5 bases short and J 2 bases short, with 18 bases between.

J is TRBJ2-7 and V is TRBV11-2, with TRBD2 matching 7 bases. V lost 4 bases to trimming and J lost 4 bases; unmatched junction nucleotides: 7. Germline assignment: CDR1 SGHAT and CDR2 FQNNGV. The CDR3 extends over 14 amino acids. The CDR3, as DNA: TGTGCCAGCAGCTCCCTCGGGGGGAGATACGAGCAGTACTTC. Translating it yields CASSSLGGRYEQYF.

This chain uses TRBV2 with TRBJ1-6, with 7 nucleotides matching TRBD1. This CDR3 is 16 amino acids long. V was clipped by 4 bases and J by 5 bases; unmatched bases: 8. Germline assignment: CDR1 SNHLY and CDR2 FYNNEI. DNA of the CDR3: TGTGCCAGCAGTGTCAACAGGGGAAGTAATAATTCACCCCTCCACTTT. Protein product: CASSVNRGSNNSPLHF.

The chain joins TRBV12-3 or TRBV12-4 to TRBJ1-5; D remains unclear. The CDR3 is 13 amino acids. Trimming pared 3 bases from V and 4 bases from J, leaving 7 bases between. The CDR3 sequence: CASSLSENQPQHF. DNA of the CDR3: TGTGCCAGCAGTTTGTCGGAGAATCAGCCCCAGCATTTT.